This T cell receptor beta chain was profiled in a study of response to subunit inactivated influenza vaccine (dated by TCRdb to 2017 to 2018). Regarding the complete study: To follow how T cells responded to a trivalent subunit inactivated influenza vaccine, the researchers relied on deep quantitative profiling of the T cell receptor repertoire. The paper's findings and limits, for the study overall: The authors proposed that each seasonal influenza vaccination may bring in only a limited number of new T cells.

CDR1 is given as SGHTA and CDR2 as FQGNSA, both from the germline V gene. The CDR3 contains 14 residues, cysteine and phenylalanine counted. Solely the CDR3 DNA is kept, with 42 bases framed from the first base. V is cut by 3 bases and J by 2 bases, and the space between the germline ends is 11 bases. The library was made by RT-PCR. This sample was sequenced with an Illumina HiSeq 2500. TCRdb ran its own pipeline on the public reads, namely fastp trimming at Q25 and MiXCR clone calling, and kept in-frame beta chains. Records with the same CDR3 protein are collapsed into one entry carrying the most frequent genes and DNA. For this sample the table gives some 200,000 distinct CDR3 sequences, of which 10% to 15% were detected only once. The top ten clones comprise 25% to 30% of the sample. Points on this clonotype: Its antigen is currently not known. Base qualities are not recorded, but no much larger clone differs from it by a single base.

The same specimen was also included in a second study, on T cells expressing NK-cell markers. As that second study puts it: TCR beta cDNA libraries were prepared using 5'RACE template switching, which introduced a universal primer site and unique molecular identifiers. Three sorted T-cell subsets (CD3+CD56+NKG2C+, CD3+CD56+NKG2C- and CD3+CD56-NKG2C+) from fewer than 10 donors had their TCR beta-chain repertoires profiled. Among the eight sequenced donors, seven were HCMV-seropositive and one was HCMV-seronegative. To restrict sorting to alphabetaTCR-expressing T cells, an anti-gammadeltaTCR antibody was added in several experiments. In over 5 donors, the dominant CD3+CD56+NKG2C+ clonotypes were among the top 10 CD8+ clonotypes and accounted for about 1.0-7.5% of CD8+ T cells. Those dominant clonotypes were again the most abundant among CD3+CD56-NKG2C+ cells in a few donors, at about 25-65%. Whether the expanded NKG2C-expressing T cell clones were specific for HCMV antigens remained unclear. Randomly selected healthy volunteers, three men and five women, were used as the eight sequenced donors. HCMV-specific IgG was detected in serum with a commercial ELISA kit to determine HCMV serostatus. Ficoll density gradient centrifugation was used to isolate peripheral blood mononuclear cells from blood. Using Miltenyi isolation kits, CD4+ and CD8+ T cells were isolated from PBMC through magnetic immunoseparation. Synthesis of cDNA was primed from the TCR beta constant segment and was followed by two consecutive PCR amplification steps. Sequencing of the libraries produced 2 x 150 bp reads on Illumina HiSeq 2000/2500, MiSeq or NextSeq. Reads were demultiplexed and grouped by UMI with MIGEC, and clonotypes were assembled and quantified with MiTCR. To exclude erroneous sequences, only TCR cDNA sequences supported by at least two reads were retained. Downstream repertoire analysis used the tcR package, and clonotypes were matched across fractions by CDR3 nucleotide sequence plus V segment. VDJmatch was used to annotate antigen specificity against VDJdb, with one amino acid substitution in CDR3 permitted.

Sequenced material: CD8+ T cells sorted from PBMCs, taken 11 to 12 days after vaccination. This clonotype was obtained from a man aged 50 to 59 who received an inactivated influenza vaccine. Donor details come from another sample of the same person, matched by shared clones. Rearrangement joined TRBV7-2 to TRBJ2-7, with no reliable assignment of the D segment. The CDR3 loop reads CASSFGDTTYEQYF. The nucleotide sequence is TGTGCCAGCAGCTTCGGCGACACAACCTACGAGCAGTACTTC.